Below, one T cell receptor beta chain is given with its context. The V end lost 4 bases, the J end lost 2 bases, and 3 bases lay between the germline ends. This CDR3 is built from 12 residues. Germline V CDR1 and CDR2: LGHDT, YNNKEL (reference sequence). In the authors' workflow: Amplification of reference gene primers was used by the study to estimate nucleated cell counts. Produced via immunoSEQ multiplex PCR; TCRdb's table is partial and in-frame only. That table furnishes V, J and clone size, whereas the DNA furnished D and trimming. The top ten clones hold around 7.9% of a sample with 71,000 or so clones, about nine tenths of them seen once. This record comes from a study of blood T cell repertoires in COVID-19. Study-wide background: The United States, Italy and Spain were the sources of the acute and convalescent COVID-19 samples. PBMCs, B-cell-depleted T cells, or T cells provided the cDNA or gDNA that made up the material.

Input material: peripheral blood. The chain combines TRBV3-1 (or the pseudogene TRBV3-2) with TRBJ2-1; D not resolved. This sequence originates from a man in his fifties with active COVID-19. This chain's CDR3 is CASSPTYNEQFF. CDR3 nucleotides: TGTGCCAGCAGCCCTACCTACAATGAGCAGTTCTTC.